A selection of T cell receptor beta chains follows, all from one sample in a study of T cells in Graves' hyperthyroidism and ophthalmopathy. TCRdb reprocessed the multiplex PCR reads via MiXCR and lists one record per CDR3 protein. The repertoire holds 470,000 or so distinct CDR3 sequences, 20% to 25% seen once, with less than 30% in the top ten. The sample consisted of blood. Receptors originate from a man younger than 30 with Graves' hyperthyroidism. Both conserved end residues are part of each CDR3. A D gene is named only where the DNA matches it firmly. Size values are once, few and many counts, or a class for expanded clones, and some rows have none.

CDR3 length	V gene	clone size	J gene	D gene	CDR3 DNA	CDR3 protein
14	TRBV12-3/TRBV12-4	many	TRBJ1-3	NA	TGTGCCAGCAGTCTGACAGACTCTGGAAACACCATATATTTT	CASSLTDSGNTIYF
18	TRBV6-2/TRBV6-3	many	TRBJ2-6	NA	TGTGCCAGCACCCCCGGGCCAGGGCTTTTATCTGGGGCCAACGTCCTGACTTTC	CASTPGPGLLSGANVLTF
15	TRBV6-2/TRBV6-3	many	TRBJ1-2	NA	TGTGCCAGCAGGCTGGGGCCCCAGATCTACTGTGGCTACACCTTC	CASRLGPQIYCGYTF
12	TRBV12-5	NA	TRBJ2-5	NA	TGTACTAGTGGGGGTCTACAAGAGACCCAGTACTTC	CTSGGLQETQYF
15	TRBV12-3/TRBV12-4	many	TRBJ2-5	TRBD1	TGTGCCAGCAGCCCCGGGACAGGGAGAGGAGAGACCCAGTACTTC	CASSPGTGRGETQYF
13	TRBV27	many	TRBJ2-7	NA	TGTGCCAGCAGTTCCCGGGCGGGAAACTGGGAGGACTTC	CASSSRAGNWEDF
16	TRBV29-1	many	TRBJ2-2	TRBD1	TGCAGCGTCAAGGACAGGGAAGGGGATAACACCGGGGAGCTGTTTTTT	CSVKDREGDNTGELFF
11	TRBV19	many	TRBJ1-1	TRBD1	TGTGCCAGTCAAACAGGGGCTGAAGCTTTCTTT	CASQTGAEAFF
16	TRBV29-1	once	TRBJ2-7	NA	TGCAGCGTTGCGGGACCGTCTGGGGACAACCCCTACGAGCAGTACTTC	CSVAGPSGDNPYEQYF
13	TRBV19	many	TRBJ1-2	NA	TGTGCCAGTAGTATACAGGTCTCAGGTGGCTACACCTTC	CASSIQVSGGYTF
14	TRBV5-6	NA	TRBJ2-7	TRBD2	TGTGCCAGCAGCGGGACTAGCGGGGGTCCAAACCAATACTTC	CASSGTSGGPNQYF
14	TRBV5-1	many	TRBJ2-7	TRBD1	TGCGCCAGCAGCTTGGGGACAGGGCGAGGGGAGCAGTACTTC	CASSLGTGRGEQYF
16	TRBV11-2	NA	TRBJ1-2	TRBD1	TGTGCCAGCAGCTTAGATCTGGGACAGGGGCTCTATGGCTACACCTTC	CASSLDLGQGLYGYTF
16	TRBV27	many	TRBJ1-1	NA	TGTGCCAGCAGTCCCGGCCCCGGGGCTATGAACACTGAAGCTTTCTTT	CASSPGPGAMNTEAFF
13	TRBV28	many	TRBJ1-2	TRBD1	TGTGCCAGCAGTTCCACACGGACAGGGGATCAGACCTTC	CASSSTRTGDQTF
15	TRBV28	NA	TRBJ1-2	NA	TGTGCCAGCAGTCCGCCAGACGGCCGAAACTATGGCTACACCTTC	CASSPPDGRNYGYTF
14	TRBV7-9	few	TRBJ2-7	NA	TGTGCCAGCAGCTTAGCAGGGGCGGACTACGAGCAGTACTTC	CASSLAGADYEQYF
14	TRBV28	many	TRBJ1-5	NA	TGTGCCAGCAACACGAATGGGGTAGGTCAGCCCCAGCATTTT	CASNTNGVGQPQHF
15	TRBV4-1	few	TRBJ1-6	NA	TGCGCCAGCAGCCAAGTCGGCGGAAGAGATTCACCCCTCCACTTT	CASSQVGGRDSPLHF
13	TRBV13	many	TRBJ2-7	NA	TGTGCCAGCAGCTTAGATCCTTACTACGAGCAGTACTTC	CASSLDPYYEQYF
14	TRBV12-3/TRBV12-4	NA	TRBJ1-1	NA	TGTGCCAGCATCTCGGGGGGGCTCTGGACTGAAGCTTTCTTT	CASISGGLWTEAFF
14	TRBV27	many	TRBJ1-5	NA	TGTGCCAGCAGTTTAGTGGGGTACAATCAGCCCCAGCATTTT	CASSLVGYNQPQHF
15	TRBV2	few	TRBJ2-7	TRBD2	TGTGCCAGCAGTGGTCTAGCGGGGGGGGTCGACGAGCAGTACTTC	CASSGLAGGVDEQYF
13	TRBV12-3/TRBV12-4	few	TRBJ1-2	NA	TGTGCCAGCAGTTTCGGATATAACTATGGCTACACCTTC	CASSFGYNYGYTF
12	TRBV25-1	many	TRBJ2-7	NA	TGTGCCAGCAGTAACCCGTCCTACGAGCAGTACTTC	CASSNPSYEQYF
14	TRBV28	many	TRBJ2-7	NA	TGTGCCAGCAGCATGACAGGAAACTCCTACGAGCAGTACTTC	CASSMTGNSYEQYF
16	TRBV3-1	few	TRBJ2-5	TRBD1	TGTGCCAGCAGCCCCCGGGACAGGATCGGCGCAGAGACCCAGTACTTC	CASSPRDRIGAETQYF
15	TRBV12-3/TRBV12-4	many	TRBJ2-7	NA	TGTGCCAGCAGTTTGTCGTTGGGGGAGACATACGAGCAGTACTTC	CASSLSLGETYEQYF
14	TRBV7-8	many	TRBJ1-1	NA	TGTGCCAGCAGCTTCGGGACGGCGAACACTGAAGCTTTCTTT	CASSFGTANTEAFF
14	TRBV19	NA	TRBJ2-7	NA	TGTGCCAGTAGTATTCGAGGGCGCACTGACGAGCAGTACTTC	CASSIRGRTDEQYF
14	TRBV19	many	TRBJ1-1	NA	TGTGCCAGTAGCCTCAGAGTCATGAACACTGAAGCTTTCTTT	CASSLRVMNTEAFF
13	TRBV28	NA	TRBJ1-2	TRBD1	TGTGCCAGCAGTTCCGCGGACAGGGAAGGCTACACCTTC	CASSSADREGYTF
13	TRBV20-1	many	TRBJ1-1	NA	TGCAGTGCTCAACAGGGATGGGACACTGAAGCTTTCTTT	CSAQQGWDTEAFF
18	TRBV6-2/TRBV6-3	many	TRBJ2-6	NA	TGTGCCAGCAGTTCTTTCTTAGATACTCCCTCTGGGGCCAACGTCCTGACTTTC	CASSSFLDTPSGANVLTF
10	TRBV2	NA	TRBJ1-6	NA	TGTGCCAGCCGGGGAGGGACCCTCCACTTT	CASRGGTLHF
16	TRBV28	many	TRBJ1-5	NA	TGTGCCAGCAGTTTTCTCCAGGGGAAGGGCAATCAGCCCCAGCATTTT	CASSFLQGKGNQPQHF
14	TRBV28	many	TRBJ1-2	NA	TGTGCCAGCAGTTTATTGCCCAAGGCAGGAGGCTACACCTTC	CASSLLPKAGGYTF
13	TRBV6-2/TRBV6-3	NA	TRBJ2-7	NA	TGTGCCAGCTGCAGGCGCAGCTCCTACGAGCAGTACTTC	CASCRRSSYEQYF
14	TRBV4-1	few	TRBJ1-2	NA	TGCGCCAGCAGCCAAGGGCCAGCCACTACACCTTCTAGGTTC	CASSQGPATTPSRF
16	TRBV27	many	TRBJ1-6	NA	TGTGCCAGCAGTCCCATAGGAGGGGGCTATAATTCACCCCTCCACTTT	CASSPIGGGYNSPLHF
15	TRBV12-3/TRBV12-4	many	TRBJ2-7	TRBD2	TGTGCCAGCAGTTATCGCGGCGGGGGCTCCTACGAGCAGTACTTC	CASSYRGGGSYEQYF
15	TRBV4-1	many	TRBJ2-6	NA	TGCGCCAGCAGCTCCCGTTACTCTGGGGCCAACGTCCTGACTTTC	CASSSRYSGANVLTF
16	TRBV11-2	few	TRBJ2-2	NA	TGTGCCAGCAGCTATCTTAAGGGCCTGAACACCGGGGAGCTGTTTTTT	CASSYLKGLNTGELFF
13	TRBV30	many	TRBJ1-1	NA	TGTGCCTGGAGAGGGACGGCGAACACTGAAGCTTTCTTT	CAWRGTANTEAFF
17	TRBV6-5	many	TRBJ2-4	NA	TGTGCCAGCAGTTATATACTCAGTGAGCTAGCCAAAAACATTCAGTACTTC	CASSYILSELAKNIQYF